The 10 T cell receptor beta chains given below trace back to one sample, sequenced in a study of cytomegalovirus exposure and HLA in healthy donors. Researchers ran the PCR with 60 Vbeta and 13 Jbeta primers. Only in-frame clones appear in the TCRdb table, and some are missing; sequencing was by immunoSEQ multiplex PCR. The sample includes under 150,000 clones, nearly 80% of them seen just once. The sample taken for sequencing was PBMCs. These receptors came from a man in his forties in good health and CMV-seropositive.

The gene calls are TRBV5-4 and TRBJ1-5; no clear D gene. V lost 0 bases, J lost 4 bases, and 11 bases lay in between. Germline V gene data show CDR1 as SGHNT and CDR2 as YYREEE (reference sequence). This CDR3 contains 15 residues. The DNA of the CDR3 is TGTGCCAGCAGCTTGGACAGTTTGCCTAATCAGCCCCAGCATTTT. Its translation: CASSLDSLPNQPQHF.

CDR3 residues: CASSIKLGTDTQYF. CDR3 nucleotide sequence: TGTGCCAGTAGTATAAAACTAGGCACAGATACGCAGTATTTT. The chain joins TRBV19 to TRBJ2-3; tentative D call: TRBD2 (5 bases). The CDR3 contains 14 residues. Per the germline V gene, CDR1 is LNHDA and CDR2 is SQIVND (reference sequence). V lost 2 bases, J lost 1 base, and 7 bases lay in between.

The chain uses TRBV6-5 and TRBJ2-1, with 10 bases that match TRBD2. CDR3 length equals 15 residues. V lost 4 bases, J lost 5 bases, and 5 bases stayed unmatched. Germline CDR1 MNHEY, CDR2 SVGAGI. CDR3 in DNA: TGTGCCAGCAGTTCACTAGCGGGGAGGGACAATGAGCAGTTCTTC. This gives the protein CASSSLAGRDNEQFF.

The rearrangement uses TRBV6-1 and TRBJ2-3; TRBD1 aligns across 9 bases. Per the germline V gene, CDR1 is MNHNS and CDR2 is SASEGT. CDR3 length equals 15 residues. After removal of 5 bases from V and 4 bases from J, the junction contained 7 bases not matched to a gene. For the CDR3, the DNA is TGTGCCAGCAGTCTTACAGGGGGCACCGCAGATACGCAGTATTTT. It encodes CASSLTGGTADTQYF.

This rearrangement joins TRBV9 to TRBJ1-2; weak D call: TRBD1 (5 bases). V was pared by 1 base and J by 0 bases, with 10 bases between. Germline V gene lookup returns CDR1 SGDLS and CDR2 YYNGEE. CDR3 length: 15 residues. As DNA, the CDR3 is TGTGCCAGCAGCGTAACTGGGGCAGCTAACTATGGCTACACCTTC. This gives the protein CASSVTGAANYGYTF.

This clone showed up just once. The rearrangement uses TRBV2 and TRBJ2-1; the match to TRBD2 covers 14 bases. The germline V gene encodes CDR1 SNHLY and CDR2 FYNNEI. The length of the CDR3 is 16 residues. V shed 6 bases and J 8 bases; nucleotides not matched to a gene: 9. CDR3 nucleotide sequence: TGTGCCAGCAGGGATGGGACTAGCGGGAGTATCGATGAGCAGTTCTTC. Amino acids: CASRDGTSGSIDEQFF.

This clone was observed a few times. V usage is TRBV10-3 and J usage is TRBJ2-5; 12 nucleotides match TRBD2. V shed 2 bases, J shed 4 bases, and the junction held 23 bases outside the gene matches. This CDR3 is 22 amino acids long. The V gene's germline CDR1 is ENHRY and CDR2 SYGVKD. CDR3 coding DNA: TGTGCCATCAGTGAGAGAAAAGGACAGGCGAATTTGGCTAGCGGGAGGGGAGAGACCCAGTACTTC. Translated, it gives CAISERKGQANLASGRGETQYF.

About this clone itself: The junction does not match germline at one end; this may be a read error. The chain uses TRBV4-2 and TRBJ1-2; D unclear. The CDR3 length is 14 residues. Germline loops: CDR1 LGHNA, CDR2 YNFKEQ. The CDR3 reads CASGQDRRSNGYTF. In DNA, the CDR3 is TGTGCCAGCGGCCAAGACCGTCGGTCAAATGGCTACACCTTC.

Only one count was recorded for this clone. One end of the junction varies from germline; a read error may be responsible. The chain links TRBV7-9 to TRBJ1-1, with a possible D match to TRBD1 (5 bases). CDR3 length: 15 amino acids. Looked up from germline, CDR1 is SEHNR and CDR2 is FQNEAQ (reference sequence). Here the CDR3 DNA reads TGTTCCAGCAGCTTGACAGAAATCATGAACACTGAAGCTTTCTTT. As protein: CSSSLTEIMNTEAFF.

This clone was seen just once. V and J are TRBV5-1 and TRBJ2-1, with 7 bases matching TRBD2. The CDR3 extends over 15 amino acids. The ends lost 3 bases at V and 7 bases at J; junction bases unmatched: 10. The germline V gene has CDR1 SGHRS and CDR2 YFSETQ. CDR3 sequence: CASSSGVLLANEQFF. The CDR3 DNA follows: TGCGCCAGCAGCTCCGGAGTGCTACTAGCGAATGAGCAGTTCTTC. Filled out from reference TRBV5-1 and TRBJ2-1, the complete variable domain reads KAGVTQTPRYLIKTRGQQVTLSCSPISGHRSVSWYQQTPGQGLQFLFEYFSETQRNKGNFPGRFSGRQFSNSRSEMNVSTLELGDSALYLCASSSGVLLANEQFFGPGTRLTVL.